This T cell receptor beta chain was recorded in a study of tissue T cells after allogeneic stem cell transplantation. Study-wide results and limits: Anatomically similar tissues had similar TCR repertoires within each patient. In patients and mice, blood and spleen missed much of tissue repertoire. Shared clones across patients were few; motif clustering revealed tissue-specific shared signatures.

This clone has a handful of counts. Its antigen is unknown. Genes here carry mouse names. The read finishes 1 residue shy of the CDR3 end, and the germline J gene is used to complete it. The V end was cut by 3 bases, the J end by 2 bases, with 7 bases between. Germline CDR1 NNHDY, CDR2 SYVADS. The CDR3 has 13 residues. The time point: mouse harvest day 7 after allogeneic transplant. Mouse grafts combined 10^7 T-cell-depleted bone marrow cells with 10^6 splenic CD5+ T cells. Mice had MHC-mismatched B6 into BALB/c GVHD, sampled day 7 or 14. The assay was immunoSEQ multiplex PCR, and TCRdb's table has in-frame clones only and misses some. Of more than 4,000 clones in the sample, roughly half are singletons; the top ten hold about 6%.

The sequenced sample was gut tissue. V usage is TRBV13-3 and J usage is TRBJ2-4, with a tentative D call TRBD2 (5 bases). This receptor was taken from a female BALB/c mouse given C57BL/6 T cells with graft-versus-host disease after an allogeneic hematopoietic cell transplant. The sequenced CDR3 bases are TGTGCCAGCAGTGGGACTTTTCAAAACACCTTGTAC. As protein: CASSGTFQNTLY. The whole CDR3 protein is CASSGTFQNTLYF.